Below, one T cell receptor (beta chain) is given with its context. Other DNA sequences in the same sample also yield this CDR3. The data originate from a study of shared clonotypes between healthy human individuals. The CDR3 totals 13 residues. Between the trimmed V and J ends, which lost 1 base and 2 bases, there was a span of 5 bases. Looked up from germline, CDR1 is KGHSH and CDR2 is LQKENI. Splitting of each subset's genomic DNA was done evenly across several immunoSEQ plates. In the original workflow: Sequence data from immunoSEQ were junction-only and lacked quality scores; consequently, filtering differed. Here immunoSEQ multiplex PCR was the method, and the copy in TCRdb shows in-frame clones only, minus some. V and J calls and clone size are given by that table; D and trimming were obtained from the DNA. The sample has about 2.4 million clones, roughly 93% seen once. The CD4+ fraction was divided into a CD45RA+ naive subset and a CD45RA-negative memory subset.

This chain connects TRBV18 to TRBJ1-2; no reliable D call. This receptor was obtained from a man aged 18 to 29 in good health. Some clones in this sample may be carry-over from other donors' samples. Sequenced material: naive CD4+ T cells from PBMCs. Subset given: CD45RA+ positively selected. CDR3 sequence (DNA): TGTGCCAGCTCACCACAGGGCAACTATGGCTACACCTTC. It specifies CASSPQGNYGYTF.